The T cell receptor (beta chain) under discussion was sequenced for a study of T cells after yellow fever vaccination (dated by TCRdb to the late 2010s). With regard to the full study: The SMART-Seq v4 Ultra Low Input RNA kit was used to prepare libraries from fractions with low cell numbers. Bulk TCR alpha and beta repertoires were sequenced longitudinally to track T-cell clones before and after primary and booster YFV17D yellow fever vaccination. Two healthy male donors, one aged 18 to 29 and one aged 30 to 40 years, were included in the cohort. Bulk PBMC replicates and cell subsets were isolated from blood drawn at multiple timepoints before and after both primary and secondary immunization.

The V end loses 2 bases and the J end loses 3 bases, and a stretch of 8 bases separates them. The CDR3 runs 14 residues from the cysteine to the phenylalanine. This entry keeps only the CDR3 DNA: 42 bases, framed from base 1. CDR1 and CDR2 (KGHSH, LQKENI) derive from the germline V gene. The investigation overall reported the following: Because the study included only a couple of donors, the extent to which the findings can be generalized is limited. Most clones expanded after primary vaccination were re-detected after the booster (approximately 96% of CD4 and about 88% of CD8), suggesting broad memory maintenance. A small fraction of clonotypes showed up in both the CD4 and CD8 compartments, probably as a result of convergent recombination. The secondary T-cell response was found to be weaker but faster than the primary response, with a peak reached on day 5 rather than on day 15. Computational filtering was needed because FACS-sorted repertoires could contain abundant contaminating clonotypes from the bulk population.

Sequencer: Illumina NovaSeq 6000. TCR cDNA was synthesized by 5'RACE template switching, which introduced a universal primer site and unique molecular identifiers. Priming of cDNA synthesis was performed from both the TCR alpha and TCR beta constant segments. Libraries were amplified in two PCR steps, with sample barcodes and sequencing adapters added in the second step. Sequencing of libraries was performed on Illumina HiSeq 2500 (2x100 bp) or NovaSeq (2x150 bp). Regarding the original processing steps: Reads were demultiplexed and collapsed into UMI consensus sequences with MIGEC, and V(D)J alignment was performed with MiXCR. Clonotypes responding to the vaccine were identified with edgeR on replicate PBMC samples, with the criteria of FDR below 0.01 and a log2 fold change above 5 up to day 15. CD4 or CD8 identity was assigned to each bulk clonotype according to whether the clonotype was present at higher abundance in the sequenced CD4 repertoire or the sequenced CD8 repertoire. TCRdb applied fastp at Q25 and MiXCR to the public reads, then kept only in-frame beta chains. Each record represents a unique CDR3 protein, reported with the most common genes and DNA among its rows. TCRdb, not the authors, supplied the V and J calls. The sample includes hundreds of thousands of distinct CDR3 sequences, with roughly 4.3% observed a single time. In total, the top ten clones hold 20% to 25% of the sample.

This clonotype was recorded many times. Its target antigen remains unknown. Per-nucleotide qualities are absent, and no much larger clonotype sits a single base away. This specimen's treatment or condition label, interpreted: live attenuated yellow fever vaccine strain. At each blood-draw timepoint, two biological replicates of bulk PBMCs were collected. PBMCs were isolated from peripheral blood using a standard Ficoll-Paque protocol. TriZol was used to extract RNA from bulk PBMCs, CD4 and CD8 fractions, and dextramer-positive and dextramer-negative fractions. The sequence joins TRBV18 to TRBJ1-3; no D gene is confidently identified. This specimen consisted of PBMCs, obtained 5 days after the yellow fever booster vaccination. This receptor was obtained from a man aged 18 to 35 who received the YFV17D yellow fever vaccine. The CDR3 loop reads CASSPTGFGNTIYF. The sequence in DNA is TGTGCCAGCTCACCAACGGGATTTGGAAACACCATATATTTT. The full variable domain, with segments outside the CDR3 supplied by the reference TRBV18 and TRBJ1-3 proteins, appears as NAGVMQNPRHLVRRRGQEARLRCSPMKGHSHVYWYRQLPEEGLKFMVYLQKENIIDESGMPKERFSAEFPKEGPSILRIQQVVRGDSAAYFCASSPTGFGNTIYFGEGSWLTVV.